The source of this TCR beta chain is a study of blood T cell repertoires in COVID-19. The trim removed 1 base at V and 7 bases at J, leaving 12 bases unmatched. Germline V gene sequence: CDR1 SEHNR, CDR2 FQNEAQ (reference sequence). This CDR3 is 16 amino acids long. Donors were grouped by their self-reported clinical history. Donors of Cohort 3 who recovered were those that had two negative PCRs, clearance, or symptom resolution. The table came from immunoSEQ multiplex PCR; TCRdb's copy has only in-frame clones and leaves some out. The data contain under 300,000 clones, around 90% of them singletons. This TCR was recovered from a woman aged 25-40 years who had recovered from COVID-19. The sequencing sample was made of PBMCs or T cells enriched from blood (not recorded which). The genes are TRBV7-9 and TRBJ1-2; the match to TRBD1 covers 7 bases. The CDR3 DNA sequence: TGTGCCAGCAGCTTAGTCGATGGGACAGTTGGTGGTGGCTACACCTTC. This encodes CASSLVDGTVGGGYTF.